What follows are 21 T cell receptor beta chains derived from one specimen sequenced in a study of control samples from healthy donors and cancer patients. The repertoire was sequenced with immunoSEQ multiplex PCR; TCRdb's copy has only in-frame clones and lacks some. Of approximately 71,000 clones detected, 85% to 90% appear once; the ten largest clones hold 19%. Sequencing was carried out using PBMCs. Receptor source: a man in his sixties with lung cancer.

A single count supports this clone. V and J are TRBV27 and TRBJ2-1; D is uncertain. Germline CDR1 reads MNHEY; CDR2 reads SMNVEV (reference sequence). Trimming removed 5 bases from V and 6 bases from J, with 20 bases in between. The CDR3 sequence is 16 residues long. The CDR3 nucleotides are TGTGCCAGCAGTCCTAGAGGATTACTGATTGGCAATGAGCAGTTCTTC. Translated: CASSPRGLLIGNEQFF.

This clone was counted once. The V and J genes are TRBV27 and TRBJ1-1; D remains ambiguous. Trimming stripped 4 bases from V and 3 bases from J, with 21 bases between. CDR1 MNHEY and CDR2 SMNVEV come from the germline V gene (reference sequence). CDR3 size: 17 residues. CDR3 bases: TGTGCCAGCAGTTCAGATCCCGGGCGGGCGGGAGACACTGAAGCTTTCTTT. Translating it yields CASSSDPGRAGDTEAFF.

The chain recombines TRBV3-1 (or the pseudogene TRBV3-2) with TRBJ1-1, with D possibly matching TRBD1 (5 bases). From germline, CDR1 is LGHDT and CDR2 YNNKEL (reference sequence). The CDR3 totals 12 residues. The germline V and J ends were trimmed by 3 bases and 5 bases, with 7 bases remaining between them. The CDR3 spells CASSQTATEAFF. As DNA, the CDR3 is TGTGCCAGCAGCCAGACAGCGACTGAAGCTTTCTTT.

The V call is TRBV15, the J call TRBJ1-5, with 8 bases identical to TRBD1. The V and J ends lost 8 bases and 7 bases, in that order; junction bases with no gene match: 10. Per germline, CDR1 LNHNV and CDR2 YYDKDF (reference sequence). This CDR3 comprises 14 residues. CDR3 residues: CATSTQGARQPQHF. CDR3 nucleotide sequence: TGTGCCACCTCCACTCAGGGGGCACGACAGCCCCAGCATTTT. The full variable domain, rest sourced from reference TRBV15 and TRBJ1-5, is DAMVIQNPRYQVTQFGKPVTLSCSQTLNHNVMYWYQQKSSQAPKLLFHYYDKDFNNEADTPDNFQSRRPNTSFCFLDIRSPGLGDTAMYLCATSTQGARQPQHFGDGTRLSIL.

The CDR3 region has the DNA TGTGCCAGCAGCCTCCTCCAAGCGGGGCTCCACTATGGCTACACCTTC. It specifies CASSLLQAGLHYGYTF. The chain couples TRBV14 to TRBJ1-2; D might be TRBD1 (5 bases). The CDR3 extends over 16 amino acids. CDR1 is SGHDN, CDR2 FVKESK, per germline. Trimming shortened V by 4 bases and J by 3 bases, and 18 bases separated the two germline ends. Full variable domain (outside the CDR3, taken from reference TRBV14 and TRBJ1-2): EAGVTQFPSHSVIEKGQTVTLRCDPISGHDNLYWYRRVMGKEIKFLLHFVKESKQDESGMPNNRFLAERTGGTYSTLKVQPAELEDSGVYFCASSLLQAGLHYGYTFGSGTRLTVV.

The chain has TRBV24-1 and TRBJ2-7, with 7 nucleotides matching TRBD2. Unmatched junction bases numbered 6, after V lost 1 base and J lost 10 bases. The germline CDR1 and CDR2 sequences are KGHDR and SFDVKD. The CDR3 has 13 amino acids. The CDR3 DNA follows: TGTGCCACCAGTGATTTCCGCGGGAGCGGTCAGTACGTC. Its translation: CATSDFRGSGQYV.

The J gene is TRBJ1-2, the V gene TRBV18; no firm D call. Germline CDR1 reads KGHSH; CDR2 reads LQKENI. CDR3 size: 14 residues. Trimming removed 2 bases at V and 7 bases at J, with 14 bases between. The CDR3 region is CASSPNEGITGYTF. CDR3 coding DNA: TGTGCCAGCTCACCAAATGAAGGGATCACTGGCTACACCTTC.

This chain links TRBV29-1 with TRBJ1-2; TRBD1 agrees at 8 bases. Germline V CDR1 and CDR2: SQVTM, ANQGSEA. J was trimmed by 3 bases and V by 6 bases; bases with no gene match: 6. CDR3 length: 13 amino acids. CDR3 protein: CSVAQGADYGYTF. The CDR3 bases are TGCAGCGTCGCTCAGGGGGCGGACTATGGCTACACCTTC.

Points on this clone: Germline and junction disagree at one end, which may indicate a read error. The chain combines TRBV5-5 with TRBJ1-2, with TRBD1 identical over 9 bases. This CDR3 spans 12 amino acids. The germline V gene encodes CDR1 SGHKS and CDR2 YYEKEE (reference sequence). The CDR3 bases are TGTGCCAGCAGCACGGGGACAGGGAGGGACGCCTTC. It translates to CASSTGTGRDAF. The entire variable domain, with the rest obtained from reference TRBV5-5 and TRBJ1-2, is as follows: DAGVTQSPTHLIKTRGQQVTLRCSPISGHKSVSWYQQVLGQGPQFIFQYYEKEERGRGNFPDRFSARQFPNYSSELNVNALLLGDSALYLCASSTGTGRDAFGSGTRLTVV.

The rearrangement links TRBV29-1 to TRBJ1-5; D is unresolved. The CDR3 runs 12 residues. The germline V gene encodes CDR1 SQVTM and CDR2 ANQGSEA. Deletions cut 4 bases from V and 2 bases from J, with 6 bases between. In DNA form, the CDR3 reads TGCAGCGTTGGGGAAGGCAATCAGCCCCAGCATTTT. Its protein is CSVGEGNQPQHF. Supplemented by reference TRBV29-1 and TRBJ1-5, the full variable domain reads SAVISQKPSRDICQRGTSLTIQCQVDSQVTMMFWYRQQPGQSLTLIATANQGSEATYESGFVIDKFPISRPNLTFSTLTVSNMSPEDSSIYLCSVGEGNQPQHFGDGTRLSIL.

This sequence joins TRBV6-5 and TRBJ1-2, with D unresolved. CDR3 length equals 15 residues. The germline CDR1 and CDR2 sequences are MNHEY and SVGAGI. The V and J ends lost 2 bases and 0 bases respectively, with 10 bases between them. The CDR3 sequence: CASSYGRVPNYGYTF. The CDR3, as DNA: TGTGCCAGCAGTTACGGGAGAGTCCCTAACTATGGCTACACCTTC.

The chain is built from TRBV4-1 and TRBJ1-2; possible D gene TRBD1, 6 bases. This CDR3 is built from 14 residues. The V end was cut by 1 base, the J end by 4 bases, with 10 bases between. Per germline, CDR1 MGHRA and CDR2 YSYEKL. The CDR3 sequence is CASSQVGGIYGYTF. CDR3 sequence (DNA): TGCGCCAGCAGCCAAGTAGGGGGAATCTATGGCTACACCTTC.

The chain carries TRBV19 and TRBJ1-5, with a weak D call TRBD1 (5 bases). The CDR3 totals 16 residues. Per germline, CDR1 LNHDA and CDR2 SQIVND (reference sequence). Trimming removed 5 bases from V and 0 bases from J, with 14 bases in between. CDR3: CASSWDRGNSNQPQHF. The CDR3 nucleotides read TGTGCCAGTAGTTGGGATAGGGGCAATAGCAATCAGCCCCAGCATTTT.

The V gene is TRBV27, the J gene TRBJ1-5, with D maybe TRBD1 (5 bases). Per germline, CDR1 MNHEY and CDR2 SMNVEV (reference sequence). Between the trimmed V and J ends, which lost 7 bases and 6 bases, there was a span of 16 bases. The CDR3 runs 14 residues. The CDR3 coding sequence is TGTGCCAGCACGTCAGGGTTGAGCGCTCAGCCCCAGCATTTT. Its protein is CASTSGLSAQPQHF.

CDR3 protein: CSVARTEAFF. The CDR3 region has the DNA TGCAGTGTAGCGCGTACTGAAGCTTTCTTT. This chain joins TRBV20-1 and TRBJ1-1; no firm D call. Looked up from germline, CDR1 is DFQATT and CDR2 is SNEGSKA (reference sequence). CDR3 length: 10 amino acids. V was pared by 7 bases and J by 5 bases, with 8 bases between.

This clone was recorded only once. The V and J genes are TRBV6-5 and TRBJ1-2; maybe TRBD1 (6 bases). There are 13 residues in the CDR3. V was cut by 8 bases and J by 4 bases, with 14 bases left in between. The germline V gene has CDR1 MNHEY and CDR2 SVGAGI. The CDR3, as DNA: TGTGCCAGCTTAGCTGACAGGCTCTATGGCTACACCTTC. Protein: CASLADRLYGYTF.

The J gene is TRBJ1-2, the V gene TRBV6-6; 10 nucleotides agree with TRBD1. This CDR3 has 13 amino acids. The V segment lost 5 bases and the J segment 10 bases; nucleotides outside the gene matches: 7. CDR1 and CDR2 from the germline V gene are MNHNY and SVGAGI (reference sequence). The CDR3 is CASSPPGQGFYTF. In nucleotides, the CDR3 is TGTGCCAGCAGTCCTCCGGGACAGGGGTTCTACACCTTC.

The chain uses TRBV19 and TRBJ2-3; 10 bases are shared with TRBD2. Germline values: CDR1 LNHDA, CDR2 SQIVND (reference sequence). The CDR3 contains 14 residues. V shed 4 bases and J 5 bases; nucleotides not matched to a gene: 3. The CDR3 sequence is CASSRSGGVDTQYF. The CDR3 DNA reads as TGTGCCAGTAGTAGAAGCGGGGGGGTAGATACGCAGTATTTT.

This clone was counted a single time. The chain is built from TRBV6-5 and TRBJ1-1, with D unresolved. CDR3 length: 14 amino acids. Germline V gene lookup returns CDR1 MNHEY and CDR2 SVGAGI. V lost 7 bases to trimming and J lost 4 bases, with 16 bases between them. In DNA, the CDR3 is TGTGCCAGCACCGTCGGCGGGGTGAGCACTGAAGCTTTCTTT. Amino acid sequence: CASTVGGVSTEAFF.

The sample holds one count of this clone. The CDR3 nucleotides are TGTGCCAGTAGTCCACAGAAGGCTGGGGCCAACGTCCTGACTTTC. Translated, it gives CASSPQKAGANVLTF. The chain recombines TRBV19 with TRBJ2-6; D uncertain. Looked up from germline, CDR1 is LNHDA and CDR2 is SQIVND (reference sequence). V lost 5 bases to trimming and J lost 2 bases, with 10 bases between them. CDR3 size: 15 residues.

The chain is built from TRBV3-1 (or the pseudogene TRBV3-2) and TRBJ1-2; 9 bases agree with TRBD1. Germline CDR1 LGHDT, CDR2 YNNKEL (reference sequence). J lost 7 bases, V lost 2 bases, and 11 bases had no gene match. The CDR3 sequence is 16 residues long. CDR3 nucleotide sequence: TGTGCCAGCAGCCAAAGGGAGACAGGGGGACTAAGTGGCTACACCTTC. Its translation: CASSQRETGGLSGYTF.